The 32 T cell receptor beta chains below come from one sample, sequenced in a study of T cells in Graves' hyperthyroidism and ophthalmopathy. RNA transcripts yielded amplified TCR beta CDR3 regions. During a first-round RT-PCR of the TCR CDR3, the HTBI primer set was used. Via MiXCR, TCRdb re-called the multiplex PCR reads, giving one row per CDR3 protein. The sample holds fewer than 450,000 distinct CDR3 sequences; approximately 14% are singletons and the top ten take roughly a fifth. Material: blood. These receptors all come from a woman aged 55-69 years with Graves' ophthalmopathy.

Points on this clonotype: At one boundary the junction diverges from the germline segment, which might be a read error. V is TRBV7-2 and J is TRBJ2-1; possibly TRBD1 for D (5 bases). This CDR3 has 15 amino acids. In germline, CDR1 is SGHTA, CDR2 FQGNSA. CDR3 amino acids: CAGSFGQGPYNEQFF. CDR3 DNA sequence: TGTGCCGGCAGCTTCGGGCAGGGTCCCTACAATGAGCAGTTCTTC.

This clonotype was detected ten times or more. The J gene is TRBJ1-1, the V gene TRBV5-1; D is undetermined. The CDR3 totals 20 residues. Germline assignment: CDR1 SGHRS and CDR2 YFSETQ. V was cut by 0 bases and J by 2 bases, with 26 bases left in between. CDR3 loop: CASSLGGRARRLLENTEAFF. The CDR3 DNA reads as TGCGCCAGCAGCTTGGGGGGTCGGGCCAGGCGATTATTGGAAAACACTGAAGCTTTCTTT.

The rearrangement links TRBV7-9 to TRBJ2-6, with 10 bases identical to TRBD1. CDR1 is SEHNR, CDR2 FQNEAQ, per germline (reference sequence). The J segment lost 0 bases and the V segment lost 5 bases, leaving 7 bases of the junction unmatched. The CDR3 is 18 residues long. CDR3 protein: CASSSDRGPLSGANVLTF. The CDR3, as DNA: TGTGCCAGCAGCAGTGACAGGGGGCCTCTCTCTGGGGCCAACGTCCTGACTTTC.

Details on this clonotype: This may be a read error: a much more frequent sequence differs by one nucleotide. The rearrangement joins TRBV3-1 to TRBJ1-4; D unresolved. This CDR3 contains 14 residues. The germline V gene encodes CDR1 LGHDT and CDR2 YNNKEL (reference sequence). Trimming took off 2 bases at V and 6 bases at J, with 10 bases between the two ends. The CDR3 DNA is TGTGCCAGCAGCCAACGCGGCTCTGATGAAAAACTGTTTTTT. Residues: CASSQRGSDEKLFF. Supplemented by reference TRBV3-1 and TRBJ1-4, the full variable domain reads DTAVSQTPKYLVTQMGNDKSIKCEQNLGHDTMYWYKQDSKKFLKIMFSYNNKELIINETVPNRFSPKSPDKAHLNLHINSLELGDSAVYFCASSQRGSDEKLFFGSGTQLSVL.

In its sample, this clonotype was seen many times. The rearrangement links TRBV5-1 to TRBJ2-7; the D gene is possibly TRBD2 (5 bases). The CDR3 runs 14 residues. Trimming took 4 bases from V and 1 from J, leaving 12 bases between them. Per the germline V gene, CDR1 is SGHRS and CDR2 is YFSETQ. CDR3 bases: TGCGCCAGCAGCACCATCCCGGGATCCTACGAGCAGTACTTC. Encoded protein: CASSTIPGSYEQYF.

The genes are TRBV19 and TRBJ1-1; 8 nucleotides line up with TRBD1. With V trimmed by 7 bases and J by 1 base, 5 bases remained unmatched. Germline V gene lookup returns CDR1 LNHDA and CDR2 SQIVND (reference sequence). CDR3 length: 14 residues. CDR3 residues: CASTSQGANTEAFF. CDR3 DNA: TGTGCCAGTACTTCTCAGGGGGCGAACACTGAAGCTTTCTTT.

The chain carries TRBV5-1 and TRBJ2-2; 7 nucleotides line up with TRBD2. The V segment lost 0 bases and the J segment 6 bases; nucleotides outside the gene matches: 20. The CDR3 covers 20 residues. From germline, CDR1 is SGHRS and CDR2 YFSETQ. The CDR3 sequence is CASSLVPQEMGGLMAGELFF. The CDR3 nucleotides are TGCGCCAGCAGCTTGGTCCCCCAAGAGATGGGAGGGCTCATGGCCGGGGAGCTGTTTTTT.

The chain couples TRBV6-2 or TRBV6-3 to TRBJ1-3, with 11 bases aligning to TRBD1. V lost 5 bases, J lost 0 bases, and 6 bases stayed unmatched. The germline V gene encodes CDR1 MNHEY and CDR2 SVGEGT. The CDR3 runs 17 residues. The CDR3: CASSPGQGASSGNTIYF. CDR3 DNA: TGTGCCAGCAGTCCCGGACAGGGGGCAAGCTCTGGAAACACCATATATTTT.

Ten or more counts support this clonotype. The chain employs TRBV20-1 and TRBJ2-1, with D uncertain. This CDR3 has 15 amino acids. Trimming removed 4 bases at V and 3 bases at J, with 16 bases between. CDR1 is DFQATT and CDR2 is SNEGSKA in the germline V gene (reference sequence). The CDR3 sequence is CSAIEAAAGYNEQFF. The CDR3 DNA follows: TGCAGTGCTATCGAAGCCGCGGCTGGCTACAATGAGCAGTTCTTC.

There are many counts of this clonotype. J is TRBJ2-7 and V is TRBV20-1; D is tentatively TRBD1 or TRBD2 (5 bases each). V was pared by 0 bases and J by 3 bases, with 15 bases between. The CDR3 spans 15 residues. The germline V gene encodes CDR1 DFQATT and CDR2 SNEGSKA (reference sequence). CDR3 protein: CSARDRGTRGYEQYF. The CDR3 nucleotides are TGCAGTGCTAGAGATCGTGGTACGAGGGGCTACGAGCAGTACTTC.

This clonotype was observed at least ten times. The CDR3 DNA reads TGTGCCAGCAGCTCCTGGGATGGGGCCAACGTCCTGACTTTC. Translation: CASSSWDGANVLTF. The rearrangement links TRBV13 to TRBJ2-6; D is undetermined. V gave up 4 bases and J gave up 3 bases, with 7 bases separating them. The germline gives CDR1 PRHDT, CDR2 FYEKMQ (reference sequence). This CDR3 is built from 14 residues.

This clonotype was seen many times. The J gene is TRBJ2-1, the V gene TRBV27, with D possibly being TRBD1 (6 bases). CDR1 is MNHEY, CDR2 SMNVEV, per germline (reference sequence). The V end lost 1 base, the J end lost 6 bases, and 16 bases lay between the germline ends. The CDR3 totals 16 residues. The CDR3 here is CASSLLRTVGGNEQFF. For the CDR3, the DNA is TGTGCCAGCAGTTTATTACGGACCGTAGGGGGCAATGAGCAGTTCTTC.

This clonotype was observed at least ten times. This chain joins TRBV20-1 and TRBJ1-4, with 9 bases aligning to TRBD1. The CDR3 has 14 residues. CDR1 and CDR2 from the germline V gene are DFQATT and SNEGSKA (reference sequence). With 6 bases clipped from V and 8 bases from J, the junction kept 10 bases outside the gene matches. CDR3 sequence reads: CSALTGGAGEKLFF. The CDR3 DNA is TGCAGTGCACTTACAGGGGGCGCGGGAGAAAAACTGTTTTTT.

This clonotype has a count of ten or more. This chain links TRBV3-1 with TRBJ1-2; a weak D match, TRBD1 (6 bases). The V end was cut by 4 bases, the J end by 8 bases, with 20 bases between. Per germline, CDR1 LGHDT and CDR2 YNNKEL (reference sequence). The CDR3 has 15 amino acids. This CDR3 is CASSRGRDMRFGYTF. The CDR3, as DNA: TGTGCCAGCAGCCGAGGCCGGGACATGAGGTTCGGCTACACCTTC.

This clonotype has a handful of counts. The chain carries TRBV10-3 and TRBJ1-1; tentatively, D is TRBD1 (5 bases). CDR3 length equals 14 residues. V was shortened by 4 bases and J by 4 bases, with 13 bases between the two germline ends. Germline V CDR1 and CDR2: ENHRY, SYGVKD. The CDR3: CAISGAGQGTEAFF. In DNA form, the CDR3 reads TGTGCCATCAGTGGGGCAGGCCAGGGCACTGAAGCTTTCTTT.

This clonotype was counted at least ten times. The chain employs TRBV12-3 or TRBV12-4 and TRBJ2-7; 12 bases are shared with TRBD2. V shed 5 bases, J shed 4 bases, and the junction held 6 bases outside the gene matches. The CDR3 is 15 residues long. CDR3 loop: CASSPAGTSGYEQYF. The CDR3 region has the DNA TGTGCCAGCAGTCCGGCTGGGACTAGCGGGTACGAGCAGTACTTC.

The chain is built from TRBV28 and TRBJ2-7, with D perhaps TRBD2 (6 bases). The CDR3 covers 14 residues. V lost 5 bases, J lost 2 bases, and 13 bases lay in between. Germline CDR1 reads MDHEN; CDR2 reads SYDVKM. The CDR3 region has the DNA TGTGCCAGCAGTCAAGGAGGGGTCGCCTACGAGCAGTACTTC. It yields the protein CASSQGGVAYEQYF.

This clonotype has a handful of counts. The chain has TRBV6-8 and TRBJ2-5, with 14 bases aligning to TRBD2. This CDR3 contains 19 residues. Germline values: CDR1 MNHGY, CDR2 SAAAGT. Losses at the gene ends were 2 bases for V and 5 bases for J; bases not matched to a gene: 13. This CDR3 is CASSYTSGTSGSSGETQYF. CDR3 nucleotide sequence: TGTGCCAGCAGTTACACATCCGGGACTAGCGGGAGCTCTGGGGAGACCCAGTACTTC.

This clonotype was seen at least ten times. The chain couples TRBV20-1 to TRBJ2-7, with TRBD1 identical over 8 bases. The CDR3 has 14 amino acids. V lost 3 bases to trimming and J lost 7 bases; unmatched junction nucleotides: 11. Germline V gene lookup returns CDR1 DFQATT and CDR2 SNEGSKA (reference sequence). CDR3 in amino acids: CSARSTGGRWEQYF. The CDR3 DNA sequence: TGCAGTGCTAGGAGTACAGGGGGGCGGTGGGAGCAGTACTTC.

This clonotype was seen ten or more times. This chain connects TRBV7-9 to TRBJ2-3; 8 bases agree with TRBD2. V lost 3 bases, J lost 4 bases, and 9 bases stayed unmatched. CDR3 size: 16 residues. Germline CDR1 reads SEHNR; CDR2 reads FQNEAQ (reference sequence). The CDR3 bases are TGTGCCAGCAGCTTTTTAGCGGGACACAAGGCAGATACGCAGTATTTT. It encodes CASSFLAGHKADTQYF.

On this clonotype: Compared with germline, one end of the junction differs, possibly owing to a read error. The rearrangement joins TRBV12-3 or TRBV12-4 to TRBJ2-1, with 9 bases aligning to TRBD2. The CDR3 has 16 amino acids. The CDR3, as DNA: TGTGCCAGCAGTTTGGTAGCGGGAGTTTCGATGAATGAGCAGTCCTTC. The encoded protein is CASSLVAGVSMNEQSF.

This clonotype was seen many times. This rearrangement joins TRBV27 to TRBJ2-2, with D unclear. V gave up 3 bases and J gave up 3 bases, with 8 bases separating them. Germline V gene sequence: CDR1 MNHEY, CDR2 SMNVEV (reference sequence). There are 14 residues in the CDR3. CDR3 in amino acids: CASSFSGDTGELFF. The CDR3 DNA is TGTGCCAGCAGTTTTAGTGGCGACACCGGGGAGCTGTTTTTT.

A note on this clonotype: At one boundary the junction diverges from the germline segment, which might be a read error. The chain combines TRBV14 with TRBJ2-1; 8 positions agree with TRBD2. Germline V gives CDR1 SGHDN, CDR2 FVKESK. The CDR3 extends over 16 amino acids. The DNA for the CDR3 is TGTGACAGCAGCCAAGATAGCGGGAACTCCTACAATGAGCAGTTCTTC. Its protein is CDSSQDSGNSYNEQFF.

This clonotype was found a few times. The genes are TRBV6-5 and TRBJ1-1; D is uncertain. CDR1 is MNHEY and CDR2 is SVGAGI in the germline V gene. The V and J ends lost 2 bases and 1 base respectively, with 8 bases between them. There are 14 residues in the CDR3. The CDR3 protein is CASSYAGRNTEAFF. CDR3 bases: TGTGCCAGCAGTTACGCGGGGAGGAACACTGAAGCTTTCTTT.

This clonotype was recorded at least ten times. The V call is TRBV5-1, the J call TRBJ2-3; 13 bases match TRBD2. The germline V gene has CDR1 SGHRS and CDR2 YFSETQ. Losses at the gene ends were 3 bases for V and 4 bases for J; bases not matched to a gene: 2. CDR3 length equals 15 residues. The CDR3 reads CASSSGTSGADTQYF. The CDR3 DNA reads as TGCGCCAGCAGCTCCGGGACTAGCGGGGCAGATACGCAGTATTTT.

The rearrangement links TRBV6-1 to TRBJ1-2, with D tentatively TRBD1 (6 bases). The V gene's germline CDR1 is MNHNS and CDR2 SASEGT. The CDR3 has 11 residues. The ends were cut back, 3 bases at V and 11 bases at J, with 10 bases in the middle. For the CDR3, the DNA is TGTGCCAGCAGTGAGCGGGGGGCATACACCTTC. Its translation: CASSERGAYTF.

In its sample, this clonotype was seen a few times. The V call is TRBV19, the J call TRBJ2-1; 14 bases fit TRBD2. Germline CDR1 and CDR2: LNHDA and SQIVND (reference sequence). The junction had 13 bases not matched to a gene; V was cut back by 3 bases and J by 6 bases. This CDR3 spans 19 amino acids. The CDR3: CASSIVGGLAGVFSNEQFF. The CDR3 DNA follows: TGTGCCAGTAGTATCGTTGGGGGACTAGCGGGAGTTTTCAGCAATGAGCAGTTCTTC. Full variable domain (outside the CDR3, taken from reference TRBV19 and TRBJ2-1): DGGITQSPKYLFRKEGQNVTLSCEQNLNHDAMYWYRQDPGQGLRLIYYSQIVNDFQKGDIAEGYSVSREKKESFPLTVTSAQKNPTAFYLCASSIVGGLAGVFSNEQFFGPGTRLTVL.

The chain links TRBV19 to TRBJ1-2; D unclear. The CDR3 length is 12 residues. Trimming stripped 5 bases from V and 8 bases from J, with 12 bases between. CDR1 is LNHDA and CDR2 is SQIVND in the germline V gene (reference sequence). The CDR3 reads CASSSHGWGYTF. DNA for the CDR3: TGTGCCAGTAGTTCGCACGGCTGGGGCTACACCTTC.

This clonotype was counted ten times or more. The chain is built from TRBV6-1 and TRBJ1-5, with TRBD1 matching over 8 bases. Losses at the gene ends were 4 bases for V and 1 base for J; bases not matched to a gene: 9. The CDR3 sequence is 17 residues long. Germline lookup yields CDR1 MNHNS and CDR2 SASEGT. The CDR3 DNA reads TGTGCCAGCAGTGTCCAGACAGGGGCCTCAAGCAATCAGCCCCAGCATTTT. Protein product: CASSVQTGASSNQPQHF.

There are a few counts of this clonotype. The chain carries TRBV7-2 and TRBJ2-1; 14 bases fit TRBD2. CDR3 length equals 17 residues. The V gene's germline CDR1 is SGHTA and CDR2 FQGNSA. V trimming: 5 bases; J trimming: 9 bases; junction bases outside the gene matches: 12. The CDR3 nucleotides are TGTGCCAGCAGCCAGGGGGGGACTAGCGGGAGTATTGGTGAGCAGTTCTTC. It yields the protein CASSQGGTSGSIGEQFF.

This clonotype appeared many times. The chain joins TRBV11-2 to TRBJ2-3; no reliable D call. Germline CDR1 reads SGHAT; CDR2 reads FQNNGV. Trimming removed 2 bases at V and 5 bases at J, with 14 bases between. The CDR3 length is 15 residues. CDR3 DNA sequence: TGTGCCAGCAGCTTACCCTCAGGATACGAAGATACGCAGTATTTT. Translated, it gives CASSLPSGYEDTQYF.

This clonotype occurred a few times. The V gene is TRBV10-3, the J gene TRBJ2-3, with D hard to call. Germline CDR1 and CDR2: ENHRY and SYGVKD. This CDR3 region has 16 residues. The V end was cut by 2 bases, the J end by 2 bases, with 14 bases between. The CDR3 DNA sequence: TGTGCCATCAGTGAGACTTTTAATTACCCCACAGATACGCAGTATTTT. It encodes CAISETFNYPTDTQYF.